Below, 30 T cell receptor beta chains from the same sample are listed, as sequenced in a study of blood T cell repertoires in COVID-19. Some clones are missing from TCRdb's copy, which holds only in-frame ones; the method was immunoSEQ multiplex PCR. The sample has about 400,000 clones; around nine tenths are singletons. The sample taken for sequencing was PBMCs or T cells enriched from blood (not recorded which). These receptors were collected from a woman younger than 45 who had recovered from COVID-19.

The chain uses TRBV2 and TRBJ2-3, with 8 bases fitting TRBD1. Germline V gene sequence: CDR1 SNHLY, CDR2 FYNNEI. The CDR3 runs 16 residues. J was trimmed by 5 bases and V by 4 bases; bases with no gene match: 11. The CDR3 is CASSVSPGGAVDTQYF. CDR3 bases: TGTGCCAGCAGTGTGAGTCCAGGGGGCGCAGTAGATACGCAGTATTTT.

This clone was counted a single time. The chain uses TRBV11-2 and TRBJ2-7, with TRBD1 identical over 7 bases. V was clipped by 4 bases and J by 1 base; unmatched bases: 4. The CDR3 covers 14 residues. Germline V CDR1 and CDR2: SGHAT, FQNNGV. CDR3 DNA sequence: TGTGCCAGCAGCTCACAGGGGATATCCTACGAGCAGTACTTC. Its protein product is CASSSQGISYEQYF. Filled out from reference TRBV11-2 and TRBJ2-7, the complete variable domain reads EAGVAQSPRYKIIEKRQSVAFWCNPISGHATLYWYQQILGQGPKLLIQFQNNGVVDDSQLPKDRFSAERLKGVDSTLKIQPAKLEDSAVYLCASSSQGISYEQYFGPGTRLTVT.

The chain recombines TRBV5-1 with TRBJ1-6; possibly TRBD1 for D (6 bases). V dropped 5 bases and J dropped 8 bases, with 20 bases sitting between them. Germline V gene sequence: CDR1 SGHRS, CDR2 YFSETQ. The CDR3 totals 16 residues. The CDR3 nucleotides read TGCGCCAGCAGGGCCCGCTTACAGGGTTCTTATTCACCCCTCCACTTT. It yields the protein CASRARLQGSYSPLHF.

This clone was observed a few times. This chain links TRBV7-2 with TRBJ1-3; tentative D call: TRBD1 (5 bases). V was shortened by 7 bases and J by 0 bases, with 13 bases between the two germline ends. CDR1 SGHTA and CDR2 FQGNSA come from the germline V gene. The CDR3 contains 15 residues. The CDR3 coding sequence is TGTGCCAGCATATTGGGGCCGAGCTCTGGAAACACCATATATTTT. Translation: CASILGPSSGNTIYF.

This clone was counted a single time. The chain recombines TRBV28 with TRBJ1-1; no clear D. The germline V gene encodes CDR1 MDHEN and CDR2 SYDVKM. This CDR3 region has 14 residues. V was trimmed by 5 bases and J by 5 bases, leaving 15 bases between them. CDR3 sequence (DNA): TGTGCCAGCAGTACCCCCGGAGGAGGAACTGAAGCTTTCTTT. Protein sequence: CASSTPGGGTEAFF. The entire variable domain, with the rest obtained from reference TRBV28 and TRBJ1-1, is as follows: DVKVTQSSRYLVKRTGEKVFLECVQDMDHENMFWYRQDPGLGLRLIYFSYDVKMKEKGDIPEGYSVSREKKERFSLILESASTNQTSMYLCASSTPGGGTEAFFGQGTRLTVV.

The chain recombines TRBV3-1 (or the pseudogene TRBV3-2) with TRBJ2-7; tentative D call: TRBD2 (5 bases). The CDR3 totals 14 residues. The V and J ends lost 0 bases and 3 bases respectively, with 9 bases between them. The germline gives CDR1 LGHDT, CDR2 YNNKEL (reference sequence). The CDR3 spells CASSQDPGSYEQYF. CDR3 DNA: TGTGCCAGCAGCCAAGATCCGGGGAGCTACGAGCAGTACTTC.

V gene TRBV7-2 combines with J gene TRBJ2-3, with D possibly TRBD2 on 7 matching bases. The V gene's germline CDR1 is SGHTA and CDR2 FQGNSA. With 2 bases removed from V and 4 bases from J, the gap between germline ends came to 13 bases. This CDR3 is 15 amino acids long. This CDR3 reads CASSLSPGGADTQYF. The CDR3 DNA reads TGTGCCAGCAGCTTATCACCGGGGGGCGCAGATACGCAGTATTTT. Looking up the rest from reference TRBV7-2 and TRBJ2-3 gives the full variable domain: GAGVSQSPSNKVTEKGKDVELRCDPISGHTALYWYRQSLGQGLEFLIYFQGNSAPDKSGLPSDRFSAERTGGSVSTLTIQRTQQEDSAVYLCASSLSPGGADTQYFGPGTRLTVL.

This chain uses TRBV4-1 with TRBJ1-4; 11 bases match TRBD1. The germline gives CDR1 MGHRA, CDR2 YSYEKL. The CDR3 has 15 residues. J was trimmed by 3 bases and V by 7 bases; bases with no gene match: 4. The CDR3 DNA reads TGCGCCAGCACCGGGACAGGGGGTTCTAATGAAAAACTGTTTTTT. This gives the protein CASTGTGGSNEKLFF.

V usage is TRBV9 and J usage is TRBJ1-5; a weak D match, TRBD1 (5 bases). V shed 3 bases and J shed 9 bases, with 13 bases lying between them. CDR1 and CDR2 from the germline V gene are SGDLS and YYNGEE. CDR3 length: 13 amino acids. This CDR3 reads CASSARIGGPQHF. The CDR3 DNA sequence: TGTGCCAGCAGCGCAAGGATCGGGGGGCCCCAGCATTTT.

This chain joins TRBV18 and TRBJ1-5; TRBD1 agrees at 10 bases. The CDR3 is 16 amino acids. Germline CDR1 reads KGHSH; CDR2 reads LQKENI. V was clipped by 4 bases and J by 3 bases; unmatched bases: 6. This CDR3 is CASSRDRGWDNQPQHF. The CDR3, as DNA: TGTGCCAGCTCACGGGACAGGGGATGGGACAATCAGCCCCAGCATTTT.

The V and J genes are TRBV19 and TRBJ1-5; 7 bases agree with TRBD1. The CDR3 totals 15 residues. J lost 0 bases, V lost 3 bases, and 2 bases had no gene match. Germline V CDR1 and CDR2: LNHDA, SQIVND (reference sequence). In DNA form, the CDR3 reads TGTGCCAGTAGTATGACAGGGAGTAGCAATCAGCCCCAGCATTTT. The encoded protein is CASSMTGSSNQPQHF.

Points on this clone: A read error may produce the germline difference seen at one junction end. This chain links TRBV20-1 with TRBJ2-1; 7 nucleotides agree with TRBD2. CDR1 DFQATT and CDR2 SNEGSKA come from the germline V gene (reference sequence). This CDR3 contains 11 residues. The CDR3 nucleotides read TGCAGTGCCAGAGGAGGCGGGGGGCAGTTCTTC. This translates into CSARGGGGQFF.

CDR3 nucleotide sequence: TGTGCCTGGAGAAAGCAGGGGCGGACTGAAGCTTTCTTT. Translated, it gives CAWRKQGRTEAFF. The V call is TRBV30, the J call TRBJ1-1; a weak D match, TRBD1 (6 bases). V lost 3 bases, J lost 5 bases, and 13 bases lay in between. Per the germline V gene, CDR1 is GTSNPN and CDR2 is SVGIG (reference sequence). The CDR3 loop spans 13 amino acids.

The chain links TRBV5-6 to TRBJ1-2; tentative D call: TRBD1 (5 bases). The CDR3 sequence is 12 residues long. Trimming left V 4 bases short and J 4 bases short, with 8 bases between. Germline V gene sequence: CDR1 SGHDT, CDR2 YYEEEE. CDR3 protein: CASSGQGYGYTF. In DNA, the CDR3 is TGTGCCAGCAGCGGGCAGGGCTATGGCTACACCTTC.

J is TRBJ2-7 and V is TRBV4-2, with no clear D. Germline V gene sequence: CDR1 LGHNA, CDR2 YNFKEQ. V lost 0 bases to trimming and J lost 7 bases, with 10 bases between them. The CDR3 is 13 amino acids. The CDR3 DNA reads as TGTGCCAGCAGCCAAGATAGACTCGGGGAGCAGTACTTC. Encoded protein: CASSQDRLGEQYF.

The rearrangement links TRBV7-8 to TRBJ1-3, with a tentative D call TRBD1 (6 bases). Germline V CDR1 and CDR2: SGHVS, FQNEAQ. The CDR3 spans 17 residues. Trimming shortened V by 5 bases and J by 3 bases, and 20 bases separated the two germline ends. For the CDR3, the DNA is TGTGCCAGCAGCCCCCCATCCAGGGGACGAGGTGGAAACACCATATATTTT. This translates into CASSPPSRGRGGNTIYF.

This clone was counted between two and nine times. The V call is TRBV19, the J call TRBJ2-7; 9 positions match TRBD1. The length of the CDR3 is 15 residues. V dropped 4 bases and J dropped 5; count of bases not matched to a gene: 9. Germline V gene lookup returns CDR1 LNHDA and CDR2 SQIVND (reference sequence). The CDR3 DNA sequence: TGTGCCAGTAGTAAAAGGGGACAGGGAGACCACGAGCAGTACTTC. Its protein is CASSKRGQGDHEQYF.

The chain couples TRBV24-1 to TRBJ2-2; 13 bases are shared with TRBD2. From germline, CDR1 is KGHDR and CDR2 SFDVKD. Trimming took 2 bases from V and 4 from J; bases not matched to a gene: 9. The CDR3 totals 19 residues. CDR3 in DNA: TGTGCCACCAGTGATTCGACTAGCGGGAGGAGCGGTATCACCGGGGAGCTGTTTTTT. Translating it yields CATSDSTSGRSGITGELFF.

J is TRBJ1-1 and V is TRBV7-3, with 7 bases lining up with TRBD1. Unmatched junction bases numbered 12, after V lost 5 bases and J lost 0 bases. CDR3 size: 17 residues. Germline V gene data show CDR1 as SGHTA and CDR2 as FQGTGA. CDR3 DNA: TGTGCCAGCAGCCTAGGAAGGGGGCGAAGGATGAACACTGAAGCTTTCTTT. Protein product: CASSLGRGRRMNTEAFF. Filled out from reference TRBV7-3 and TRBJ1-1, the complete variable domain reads GAGVSQTPSNKVTEKGKYVELRCDPISGHTALYWYRQSLGQGPEFLIYFQGTGAADDSGLPNDRFFAVRPEGSVSTLKIQRTERGDSAVYLCASSLGRGRRMNTEAFFGQGTRLTVV.

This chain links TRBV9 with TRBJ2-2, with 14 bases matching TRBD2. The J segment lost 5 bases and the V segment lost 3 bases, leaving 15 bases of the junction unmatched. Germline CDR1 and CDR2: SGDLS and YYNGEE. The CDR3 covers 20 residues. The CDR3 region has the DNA TGTGCCAGCAGCGCCTCCGGGACTAGCGGGAGTGTAAGGGCTACCGGGGAGCTGTTTTTT. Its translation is CASSASGTSGSVRATGELFF.

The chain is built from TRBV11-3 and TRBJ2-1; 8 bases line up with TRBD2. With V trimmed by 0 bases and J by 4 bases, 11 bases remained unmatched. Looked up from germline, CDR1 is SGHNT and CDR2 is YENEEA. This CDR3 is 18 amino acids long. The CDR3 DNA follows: TGTGCCAGCAGCTTAGATCGGTGGCGGAGCGGGAGTTACAATGAGCAGTTCTTC. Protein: CASSLDRWRSGSYNEQFF.

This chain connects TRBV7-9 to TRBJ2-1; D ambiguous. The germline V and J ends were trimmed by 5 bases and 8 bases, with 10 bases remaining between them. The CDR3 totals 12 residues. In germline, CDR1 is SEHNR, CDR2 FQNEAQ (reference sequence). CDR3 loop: CASSPRIYEQFF. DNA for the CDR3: TGTGCCAGCAGCCCGAGAATCTATGAGCAGTTCTTC.

This CDR3 reads CASSLAQGRYGYTF. The CDR3 bases are TGCGCCAGCAGCTTGGCACAGGGCCGGTATGGCTACACCTTC. V gene TRBV5-1 combines with J gene TRBJ1-2, with a tentative D call TRBD1 (6 bases). The V and J ends lost 0 bases and 5 bases respectively, with 11 bases between them. Germline loops: CDR1 SGHRS, CDR2 YFSETQ. This CDR3 spans 14 amino acids.

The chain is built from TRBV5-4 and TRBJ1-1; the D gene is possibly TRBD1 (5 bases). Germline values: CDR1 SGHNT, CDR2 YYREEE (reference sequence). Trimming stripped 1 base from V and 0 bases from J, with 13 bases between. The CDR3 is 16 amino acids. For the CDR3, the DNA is TGTGCCAGCAGCTTGAACGGGCGGGGGATGAACACTGAAGCTTTCTTT. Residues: CASSLNGRGMNTEAFF.

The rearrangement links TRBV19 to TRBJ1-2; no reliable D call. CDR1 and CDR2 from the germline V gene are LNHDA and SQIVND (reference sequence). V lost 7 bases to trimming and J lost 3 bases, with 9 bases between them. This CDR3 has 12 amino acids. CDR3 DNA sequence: TGTGCCAGTAAGGAGGGCCACTATGGCTACACCTTC. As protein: CASKEGHYGYTF.

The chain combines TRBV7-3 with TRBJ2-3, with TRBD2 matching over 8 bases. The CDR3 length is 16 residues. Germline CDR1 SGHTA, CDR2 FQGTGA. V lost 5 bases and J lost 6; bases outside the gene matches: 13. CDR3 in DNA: TGTGCCAGCAGCCCCGGGGTAGCGGGGCGCAGGGATACGCAGTATTTT. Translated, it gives CASSPGVAGRRDTQYF. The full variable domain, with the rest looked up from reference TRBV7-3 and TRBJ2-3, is GAGVSQTPSNKVTEKGKYVELRCDPISGHTALYWYRQSLGQGPEFLIYFQGTGAADDSGLPNDRFFAVRPEGSVSTLKIQRTERGDSAVYLCASSPGVAGRRDTQYFGPGTRLTVL.

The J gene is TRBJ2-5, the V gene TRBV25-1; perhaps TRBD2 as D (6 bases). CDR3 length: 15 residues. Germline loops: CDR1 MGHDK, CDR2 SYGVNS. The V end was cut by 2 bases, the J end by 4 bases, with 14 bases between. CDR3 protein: CASSEAGSGPETQYF. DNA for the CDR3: TGTGCCAGCAGTGAAGCTGGTAGCGGCCCAGAGACCCAGTACTTC.

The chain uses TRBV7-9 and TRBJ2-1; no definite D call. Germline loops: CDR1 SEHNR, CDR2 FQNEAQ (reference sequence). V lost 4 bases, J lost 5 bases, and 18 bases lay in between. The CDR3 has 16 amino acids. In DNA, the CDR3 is TGTGCCAGCAGCTATTACCCGGAGTTGGATCACAATGAGCAGTTCTTC. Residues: CASSYYPELDHNEQFF.

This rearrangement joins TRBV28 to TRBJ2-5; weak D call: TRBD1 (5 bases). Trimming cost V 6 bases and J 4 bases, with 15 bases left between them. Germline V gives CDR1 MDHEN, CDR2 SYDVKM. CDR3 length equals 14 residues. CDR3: CASRPQGRRETQYF. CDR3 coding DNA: TGTGCCAGCAGGCCCCAGGGCAGAAGAGAGACCCAGTACTTC.

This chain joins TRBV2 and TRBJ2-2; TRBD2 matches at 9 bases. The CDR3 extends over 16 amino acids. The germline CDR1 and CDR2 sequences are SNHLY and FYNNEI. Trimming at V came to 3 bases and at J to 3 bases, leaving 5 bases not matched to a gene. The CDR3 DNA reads TGTGCCAGCAGTGACCGGCTAGCGGGGTACACCGGGGAGCTGTTTTTT. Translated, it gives CASSDRLAGYTGELFF.